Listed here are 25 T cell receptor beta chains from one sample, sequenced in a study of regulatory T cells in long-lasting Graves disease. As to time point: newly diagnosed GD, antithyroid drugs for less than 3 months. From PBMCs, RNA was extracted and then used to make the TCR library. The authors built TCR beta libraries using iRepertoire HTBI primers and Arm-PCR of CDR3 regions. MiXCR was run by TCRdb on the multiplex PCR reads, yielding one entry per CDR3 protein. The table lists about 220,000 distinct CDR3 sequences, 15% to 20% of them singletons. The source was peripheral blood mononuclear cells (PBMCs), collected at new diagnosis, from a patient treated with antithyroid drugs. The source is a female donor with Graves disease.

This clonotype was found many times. The CDR3 DNA follows: TGCGCCAGCAGCAGCTCAGGGGGCGCGAACACTGAAGCTTTCTTT. Translating it yields CASSSSGGANTEAFF. The V and J genes are TRBV5-1 and TRBJ1-1; 8 bases are shared with TRBD1. The V gene's germline CDR1 is SGHRS and CDR2 YFSETQ. This CDR3 has 15 amino acids. V shed 4 bases, J shed 1 base, and the junction held 6 bases outside the gene matches.

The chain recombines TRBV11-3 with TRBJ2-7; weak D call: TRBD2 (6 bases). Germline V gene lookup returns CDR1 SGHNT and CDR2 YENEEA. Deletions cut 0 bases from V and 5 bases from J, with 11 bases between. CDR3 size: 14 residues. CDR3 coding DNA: TGTGCCAGCAGCTTAGACGGGAGCCAAGACGAGCAGTACTTC. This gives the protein CASSLDGSQDEQYF.

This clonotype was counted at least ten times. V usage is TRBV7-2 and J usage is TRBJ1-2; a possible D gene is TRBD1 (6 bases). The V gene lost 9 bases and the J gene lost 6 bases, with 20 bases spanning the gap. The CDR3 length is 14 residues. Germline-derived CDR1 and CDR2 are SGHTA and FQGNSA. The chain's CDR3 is CASLWRGGGDGYTF. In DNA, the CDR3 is TGTGCCAGTCTCTGGAGGGGAGGGGGTGATGGCTACACCTTC.

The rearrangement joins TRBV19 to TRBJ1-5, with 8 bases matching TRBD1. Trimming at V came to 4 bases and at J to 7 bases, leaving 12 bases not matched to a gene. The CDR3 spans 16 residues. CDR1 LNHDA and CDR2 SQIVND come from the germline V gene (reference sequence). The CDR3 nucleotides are TGTGCCAGTAGTAGCGGACAGGGAAGCACCTCACAGCCCCAGCATTTT. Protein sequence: CASSSGQGSTSQPQHF.

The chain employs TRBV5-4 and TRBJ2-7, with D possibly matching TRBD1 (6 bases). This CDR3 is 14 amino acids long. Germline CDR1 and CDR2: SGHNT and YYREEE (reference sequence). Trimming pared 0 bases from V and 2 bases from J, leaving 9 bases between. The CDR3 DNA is TGTGCCAGCAGCTTGGAGGGACAACCCTACGAGCAGTACTTC. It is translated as CASSLEGQPYEQYF.

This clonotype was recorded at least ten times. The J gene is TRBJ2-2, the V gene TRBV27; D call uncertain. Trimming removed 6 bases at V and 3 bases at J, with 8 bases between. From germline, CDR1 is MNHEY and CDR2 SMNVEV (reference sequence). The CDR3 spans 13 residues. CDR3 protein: CASRSDYTGELFF. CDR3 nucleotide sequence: TGTGCCAGCAGAAGTGACTACACCGGGGAGCTGTTTTTT.

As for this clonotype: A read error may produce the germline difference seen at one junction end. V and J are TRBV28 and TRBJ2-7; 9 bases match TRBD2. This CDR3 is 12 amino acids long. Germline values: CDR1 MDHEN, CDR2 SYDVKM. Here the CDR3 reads CASSLRGTSSDF. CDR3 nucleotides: TGTGCCAGCAGTTTACGGGGGACTAGCTCCGACTTC.

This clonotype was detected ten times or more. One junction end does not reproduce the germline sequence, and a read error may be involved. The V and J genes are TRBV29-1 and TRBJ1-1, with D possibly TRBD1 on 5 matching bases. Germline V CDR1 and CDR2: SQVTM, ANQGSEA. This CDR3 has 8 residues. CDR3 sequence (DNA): TGCAGCGTTGAGTGGGGCCTCTTT. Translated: CSVEWGLF.

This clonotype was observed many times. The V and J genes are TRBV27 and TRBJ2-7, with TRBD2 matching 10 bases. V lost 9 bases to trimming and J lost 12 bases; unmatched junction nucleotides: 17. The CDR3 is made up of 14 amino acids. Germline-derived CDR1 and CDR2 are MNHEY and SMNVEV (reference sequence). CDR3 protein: CASSSGTSVTLVYF. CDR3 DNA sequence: TGTGCCAGTTCTTCCGGGACTAGCGTGACCTTGGTGTACTTC.

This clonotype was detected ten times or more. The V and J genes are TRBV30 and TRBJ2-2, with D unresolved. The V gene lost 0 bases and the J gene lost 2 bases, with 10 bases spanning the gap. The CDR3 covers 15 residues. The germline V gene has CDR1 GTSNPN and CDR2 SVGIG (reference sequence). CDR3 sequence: CAWSVRTLNTGELFF. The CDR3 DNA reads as TGTGCCTGGAGTGTACGTACTCTTAACACCGGGGAGCTGTTTTTT.

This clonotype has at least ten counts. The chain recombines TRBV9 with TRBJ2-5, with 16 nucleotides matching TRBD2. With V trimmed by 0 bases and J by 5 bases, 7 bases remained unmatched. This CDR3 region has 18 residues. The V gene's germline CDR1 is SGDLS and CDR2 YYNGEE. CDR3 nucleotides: TGTGCCAGCAGCGTAGAGGGGACTAGCGGGAGGGCCGGGGAGACCCAGTACTTC. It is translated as CASSVEGTSGRAGETQYF.

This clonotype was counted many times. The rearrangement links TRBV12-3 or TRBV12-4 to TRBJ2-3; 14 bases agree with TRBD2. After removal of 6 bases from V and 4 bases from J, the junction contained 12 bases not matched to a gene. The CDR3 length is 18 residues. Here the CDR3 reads CASRFRGGTSGSPDTQYF. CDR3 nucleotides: TGTGCCAGCAGATTTCGGGGAGGGACTAGCGGGAGCCCAGATACGCAGTATTTT.

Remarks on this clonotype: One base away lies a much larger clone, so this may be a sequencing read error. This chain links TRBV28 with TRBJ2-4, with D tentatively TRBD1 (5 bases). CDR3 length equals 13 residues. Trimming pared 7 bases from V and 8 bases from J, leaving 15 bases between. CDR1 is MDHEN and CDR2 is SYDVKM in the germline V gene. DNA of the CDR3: TGTGCCAGCACCTCTGGGGCAGGGTACATTCAGTACTTC. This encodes CASTSGAGYIQYF.

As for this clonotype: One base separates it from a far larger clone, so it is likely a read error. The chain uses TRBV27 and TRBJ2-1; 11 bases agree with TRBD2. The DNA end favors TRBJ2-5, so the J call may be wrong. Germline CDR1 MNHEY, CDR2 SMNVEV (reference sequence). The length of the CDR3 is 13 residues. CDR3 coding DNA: TGTGCCAGCAGGTTCGGACTAGCGGGGACCCAGTACTTC. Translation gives CASRFGLAGTQYF.

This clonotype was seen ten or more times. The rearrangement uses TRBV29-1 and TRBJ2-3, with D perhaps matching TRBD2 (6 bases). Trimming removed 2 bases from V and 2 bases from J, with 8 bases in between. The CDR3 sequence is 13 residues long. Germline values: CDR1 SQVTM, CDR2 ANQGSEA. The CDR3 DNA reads TGCAGCGTTGAATCTAGCGCCACAGATACGCAGTATTTT. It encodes CSVESSATDTQYF.

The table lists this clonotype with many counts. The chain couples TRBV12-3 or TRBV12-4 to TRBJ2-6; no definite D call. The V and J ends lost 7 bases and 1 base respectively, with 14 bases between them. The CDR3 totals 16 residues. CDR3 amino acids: CASTAAFGSGANVLTF. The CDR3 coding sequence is TGTGCCAGCACCGCAGCGTTCGGATCTGGGGCCAACGTCCTGACTTTC.

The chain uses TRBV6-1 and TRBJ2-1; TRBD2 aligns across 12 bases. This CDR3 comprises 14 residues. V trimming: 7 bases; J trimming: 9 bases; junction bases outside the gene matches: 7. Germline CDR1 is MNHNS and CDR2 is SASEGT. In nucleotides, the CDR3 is TGTGCCAGCAAAAGACTAGCGGGAGCGGTTGAGCAGTTCTTC. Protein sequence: CASKRLAGAVEQFF.

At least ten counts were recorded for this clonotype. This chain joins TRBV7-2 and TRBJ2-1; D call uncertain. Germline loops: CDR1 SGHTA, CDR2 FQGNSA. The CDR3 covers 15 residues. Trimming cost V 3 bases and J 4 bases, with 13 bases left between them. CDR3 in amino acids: CASSFVELIYNEQFF. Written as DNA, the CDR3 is TGTGCCAGCAGCTTTGTCGAACTGATTTACAATGAGCAGTTCTTC.

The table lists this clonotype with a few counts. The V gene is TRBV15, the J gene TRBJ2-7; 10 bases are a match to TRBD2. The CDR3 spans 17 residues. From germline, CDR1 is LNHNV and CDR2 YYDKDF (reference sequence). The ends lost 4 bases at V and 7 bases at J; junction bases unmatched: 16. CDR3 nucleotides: TGTGCCACCAGCAACCCCAGGGGGAGCGGGAGGGCCGAAGAGCAGTACTTC. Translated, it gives CATSNPRGSGRAEEQYF. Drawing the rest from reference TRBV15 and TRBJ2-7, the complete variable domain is DAMVIQNPRYQVTQFGKPVTLSCSQTLNHNVMYWYQQKSSQAPKLLFHYYDKDFNNEADTPDNFQSRRPNTSFCFLDIRSPGLGDTAMYLCATSNPRGSGRAEEQYFGPGTRLTVT.

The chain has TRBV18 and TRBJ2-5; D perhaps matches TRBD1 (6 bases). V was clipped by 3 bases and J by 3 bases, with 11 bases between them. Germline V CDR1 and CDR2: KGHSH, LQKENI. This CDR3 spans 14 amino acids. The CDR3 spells CASSPSRDKETQYF. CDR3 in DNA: TGTGCCAGCTCACCGTCCCGGGACAAAGAGACCCAGTACTTC. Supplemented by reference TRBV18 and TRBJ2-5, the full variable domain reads NAGVMQNPRHLVRRRGQEARLRCSPMKGHSHVYWYRQLPEEGLKFMVYLQKENIIDESGMPKERFSAEFPKEGPSILRIQQVVRGDSAAYFCASSPSRDKETQYFGPGTRLLVL.

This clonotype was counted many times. Here the CDR3 reads CSAYIWGGNTEAFF. Written as DNA, the CDR3 is TGCAGTGCTTACATCTGGGGGGGGAACACTGAAGCTTTCTTT. This chain connects TRBV20-1 to TRBJ1-1, with D tentatively TRBD1 (5 bases). The CDR3 is 14 residues long. Trimming stripped 5 bases from V and 1 base from J, with 14 bases between. Germline V gene data show CDR1 as DFQATT and CDR2 as SNEGSKA (reference sequence).

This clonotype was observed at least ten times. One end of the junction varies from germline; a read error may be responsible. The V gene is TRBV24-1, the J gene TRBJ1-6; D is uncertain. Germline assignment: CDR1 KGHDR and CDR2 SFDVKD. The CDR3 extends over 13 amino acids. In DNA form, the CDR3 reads TGTGCCACCAGTGATTACGGGAATTCGCCCCTCCACTTT. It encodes CATSDYGNSPLHF.

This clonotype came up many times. DNA of the CDR3: TGTGCCAGCAGTTACTCGAAGGTCGCAAGGGGTCCCTCCTACGAGCAGTACTTC. Translated, it gives CASSYSKVARGPSYEQYF. The chain carries TRBV6-2 or TRBV6-3 and TRBJ2-7, with D maybe TRBD1 (5 bases). From germline, CDR1 is MNHEY and CDR2 SVGEGT. Trimming removed 0 bases from V and 0 bases from J, with 18 bases in between. The CDR3 is 18 amino acids.

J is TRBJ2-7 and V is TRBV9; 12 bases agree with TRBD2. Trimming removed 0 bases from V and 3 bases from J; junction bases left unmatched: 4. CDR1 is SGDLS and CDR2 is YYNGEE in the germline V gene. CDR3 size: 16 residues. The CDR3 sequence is CASSVEGTSGLYEQYF. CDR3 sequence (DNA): TGTGCCAGCAGCGTAGAGGGGACTAGCGGGCTCTACGAGCAGTACTTC.

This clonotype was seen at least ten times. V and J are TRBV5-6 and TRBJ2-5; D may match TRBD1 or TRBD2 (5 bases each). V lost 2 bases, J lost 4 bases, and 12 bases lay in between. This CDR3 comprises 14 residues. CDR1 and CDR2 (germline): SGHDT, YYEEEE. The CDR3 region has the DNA TGTGCCAGCAGCTTTGGGGGTGGGGGAGAGACCCAGTACTTC. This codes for CASSFGGGGETQYF.